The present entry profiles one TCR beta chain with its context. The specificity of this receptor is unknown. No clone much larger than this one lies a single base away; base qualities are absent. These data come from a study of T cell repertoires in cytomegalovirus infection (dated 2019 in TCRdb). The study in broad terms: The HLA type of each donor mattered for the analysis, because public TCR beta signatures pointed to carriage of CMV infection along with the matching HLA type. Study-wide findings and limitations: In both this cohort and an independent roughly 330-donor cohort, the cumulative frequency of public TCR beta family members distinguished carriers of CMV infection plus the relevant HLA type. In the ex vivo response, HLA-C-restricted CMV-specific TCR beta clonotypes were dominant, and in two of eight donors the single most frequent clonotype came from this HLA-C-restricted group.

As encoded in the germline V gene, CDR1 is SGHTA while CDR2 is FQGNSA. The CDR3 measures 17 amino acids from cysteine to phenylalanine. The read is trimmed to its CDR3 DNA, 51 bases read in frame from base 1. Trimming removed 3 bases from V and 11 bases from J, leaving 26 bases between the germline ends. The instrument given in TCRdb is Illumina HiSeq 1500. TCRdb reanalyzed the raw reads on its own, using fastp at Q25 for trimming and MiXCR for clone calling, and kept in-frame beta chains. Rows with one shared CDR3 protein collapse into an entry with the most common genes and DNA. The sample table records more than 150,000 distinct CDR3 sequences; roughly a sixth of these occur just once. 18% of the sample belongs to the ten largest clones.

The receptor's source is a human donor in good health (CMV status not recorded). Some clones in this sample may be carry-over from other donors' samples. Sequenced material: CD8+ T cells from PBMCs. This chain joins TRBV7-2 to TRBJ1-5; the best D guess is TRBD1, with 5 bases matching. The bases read TGTGCCAGCAGCTTCGTCAAGGCCGGAATAGGGGTTTGGTCCCAGCATTTT. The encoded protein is CASSFVKAGIGVWSQHF. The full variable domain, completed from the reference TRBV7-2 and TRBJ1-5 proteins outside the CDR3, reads GAGVSQSPSNKVTEKGKDVELRCDPISGHTALYWYRQSLGQGLEFLIYFQGNSAPDKSGLPSDRFSAERTGGSVSTLTIQRTQQEDSAVYLCASSFVKAGIGVWSQHFGDGTRLSIL.